This passage covers 7 T cell receptor beta chains from one sample sequenced in a study of T cell responses to AZD1222 COVID-19 vaccine. Libraries were prepared by immunoSEQ multiplex PCR; TCRdb keeps only in-frame clonotypes and omits some of them. This table holds about 94,000 clones, roughly 88% found once. Sequences were derived from peripheral blood, sampled 28 days after the second AZD1222 dose. The receptors originated from an adult who received the AZD1222 COVID-19 vaccine.

The chain carries TRBV19 and TRBJ2-3; D uncertain. Looked up from germline, CDR1 is LNHDA and CDR2 is SQIVND (reference sequence). V was trimmed by 4 bases and J by 2 bases, leaving 16 bases between them. This CDR3 contains 16 residues. DNA for the CDR3: TGTGCCAGTAGTAGGGCCTCCGCGACGTACACAGATACGCAGTATTTT. As protein: CASSRASATYTDTQYF.

This chain connects TRBV6-1 to TRBJ1-3, with D unresolved. Trimming removed 3 bases from V and 4 bases from J, with 13 bases in between. Germline V gene lookup returns CDR1 MNHNS and CDR2 SASEGT. The CDR3 is 15 amino acids. DNA for the CDR3: TGTGCCAGCAGTGACCTTCGGTACCCAGGAAACACCATATATTTT. It specifies CASSDLRYPGNTIYF.

V gene TRBV4-2 combines with J gene TRBJ1-2; possibly TRBD1 for D (5 bases). The CDR3 is made up of 17 amino acids. Germline CDR1 reads LGHNA; CDR2 reads YNFKEQ. V dropped 3 bases and J dropped 4 bases, with 21 bases sitting between them. CDR3 sequence: CASSHQTGGVKAYGYTF. The CDR3 DNA reads as TGTGCCAGCAGCCACCAAACCGGGGGGGTAAAGGCCTATGGCTACACCTTC.

The genes are TRBV2 and TRBJ2-4, with D tentatively TRBD2 (7 bases). Deletions cut 2 bases from V and 0 bases from J, with 14 bases between. The CDR3 consists of 17 residues. Germline values: CDR1 SNHLY, CDR2 FYNNEI. CDR3 protein: CASSETRGALAKNIQYF. The CDR3, as DNA: TGTGCCAGCAGTGAAACCCGGGGGGCCCTAGCCAAAAACATTCAGTACTTC.

For the CDR3, the DNA is TGCGCCAGCAGCCCCCCAGGTGGGGGGGATGAAAAACTGTTTTTT. This encodes CASSPPGGGDEKLFF. The V and J genes are TRBV5-1 and TRBJ1-4; possibly TRBD1 for D (5 bases). Trimming cost V 4 bases and J 6 bases, with 16 bases left between them. Germline CDR1 is SGHRS and CDR2 is YFSETQ. The CDR3 length is 15 residues.

The genes are TRBV5-8 and TRBJ1-5, with 8 bases fitting TRBD1. The germline gives CDR1 SGHTS, CDR2 YDEGEE. With V trimmed by 3 bases and J by 4 bases, 6 bases remained unmatched. The CDR3 is 15 amino acids. The CDR3 sequence is CASSSETGANQPQHF. For the CDR3, the DNA is TGTGCCAGCAGCTCCGAGACAGGGGCAAATCAGCCCCAGCATTTT. Together with reference TRBV5-8 and TRBJ1-5, the CDR3 gives the full variable domain: EAGVTQSPTHLIKTRGQQATLRCSPISGHTSVYWYQQALGLGLQFLLWYDEGEERNRGNFPPRFSGRQFPNYSSELNVNALELEDSALYLCASSSETGANQPQHFGDGTRLSIL.

This chain links TRBV11-3 with TRBJ2-3; D remains unclear. CDR3 length: 12 amino acids. CDR1 and CDR2 (germline): SGHNT, YENEEA. Trimming removed 5 bases at V and 0 bases at J, with 3 bases between. CDR3 amino acids: CASSLSTDTQYF. CDR3 bases: TGTGCCAGCAGCCTGAGCACAGATACGCAGTATTTT.